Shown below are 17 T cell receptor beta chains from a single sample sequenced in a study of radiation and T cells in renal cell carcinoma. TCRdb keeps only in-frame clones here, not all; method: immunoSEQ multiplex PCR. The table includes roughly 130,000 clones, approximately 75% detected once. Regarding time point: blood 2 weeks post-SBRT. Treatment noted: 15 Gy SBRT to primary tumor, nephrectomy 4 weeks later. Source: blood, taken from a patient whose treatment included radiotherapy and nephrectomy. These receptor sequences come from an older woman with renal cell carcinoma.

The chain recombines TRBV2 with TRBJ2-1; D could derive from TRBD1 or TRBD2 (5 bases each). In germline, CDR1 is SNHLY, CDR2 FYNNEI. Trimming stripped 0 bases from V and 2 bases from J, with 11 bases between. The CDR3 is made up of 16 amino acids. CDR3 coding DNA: TGTGCCAGCAGTGAAGCGCTCCGGGGACCCTACAATGAGCAGTTCTTC. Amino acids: CASSEALRGPYNEQFF.

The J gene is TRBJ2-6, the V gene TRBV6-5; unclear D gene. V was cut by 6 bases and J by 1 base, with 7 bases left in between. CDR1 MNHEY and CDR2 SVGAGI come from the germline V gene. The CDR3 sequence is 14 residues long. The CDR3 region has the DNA TGTGCCAGCAGCCGCAGATCTGGGGCCAACGTCCTGACTTTC. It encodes CASSRRSGANVLTF.

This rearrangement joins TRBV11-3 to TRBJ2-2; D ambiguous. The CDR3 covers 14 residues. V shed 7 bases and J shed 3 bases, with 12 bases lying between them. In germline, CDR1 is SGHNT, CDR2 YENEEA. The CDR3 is CASTIGQDTGELFF. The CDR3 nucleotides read TGTGCCAGCACAATCGGTCAGGACACCGGGGAGCTGTTTTTT.

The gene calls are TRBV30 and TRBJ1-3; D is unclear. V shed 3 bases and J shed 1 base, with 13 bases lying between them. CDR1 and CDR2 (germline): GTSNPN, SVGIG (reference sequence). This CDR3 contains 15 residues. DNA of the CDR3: TGTGCCTGGAGCGACCTGGGTAGTTCTGGAAACACCATATATTTT. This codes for CAWSDLGSSGNTIYF.

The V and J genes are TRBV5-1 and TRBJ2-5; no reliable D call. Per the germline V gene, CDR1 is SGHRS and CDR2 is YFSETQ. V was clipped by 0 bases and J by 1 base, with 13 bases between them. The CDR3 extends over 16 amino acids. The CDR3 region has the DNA TGCGCCAGCAGCTTGGACAGCCCGTTCTCCCAAGAGACCCAGTACTTC. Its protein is CASSLDSPFSQETQYF.

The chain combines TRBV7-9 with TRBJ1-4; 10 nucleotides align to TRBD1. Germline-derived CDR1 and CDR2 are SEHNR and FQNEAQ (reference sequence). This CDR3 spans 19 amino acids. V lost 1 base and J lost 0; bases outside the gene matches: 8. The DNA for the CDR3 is TGTGCCAGCAGCTTAGGGGACAGGGGCCCGATTGCAACTAATGAAAAACTGTTTTTT. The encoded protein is CASSLGDRGPIATNEKLFF.

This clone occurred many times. The DNA for the CDR3 is TGCGCCAGCAGCCAAGTAGGCGTTGGCTACGAGCAGTACTTC. Translated, it gives CASSQVGVGYEQYF. The rearrangement links TRBV4-1 to TRBJ2-7; D call uncertain. Trimming took 1 base from V and 3 from J, leaving 10 bases between them. This CDR3 region has 14 residues. The germline V gene has CDR1 MGHRA and CDR2 YSYEKL.

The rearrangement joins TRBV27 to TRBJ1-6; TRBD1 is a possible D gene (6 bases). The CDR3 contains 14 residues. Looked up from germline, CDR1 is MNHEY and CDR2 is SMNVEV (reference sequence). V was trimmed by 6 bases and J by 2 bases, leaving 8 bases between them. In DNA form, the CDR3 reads TGTGCCAGCAGGCGGGACACCTATAATTCACCCCTCCACTTT. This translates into CASRRDTYNSPLHF.

CDR3 nucleotides: TGCGCCAGCAGCTTGGACGGGAGCTCTGGAAACACCATATATTTT. This codes for CASSLDGSSGNTIYF. V is TRBV5-1 and J is TRBJ1-3; D not resolved. This CDR3 is 15 amino acids long. Trimming removed 0 bases from V and 0 bases from J, with 7 bases in between. Per germline, CDR1 SGHRS and CDR2 YFSETQ.

The CDR3 DNA reads TGTGCCAGCACCTCCGCAGCTGGGAACCGTGGCTACACCTTC. Its protein is CASTSAAGNRGYTF. This chain uses TRBV6-5 with TRBJ1-2; D is uncertain. Between the trimmed V and J ends, which lost 7 bases and 7 bases, there was a span of 19 bases. The CDR3 has 14 residues. Germline CDR1 and CDR2: MNHEY and SVGAGI.

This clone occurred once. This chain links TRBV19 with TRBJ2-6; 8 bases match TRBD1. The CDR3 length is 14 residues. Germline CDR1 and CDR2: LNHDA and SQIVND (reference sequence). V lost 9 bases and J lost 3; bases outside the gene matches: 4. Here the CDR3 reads CASGQGDGANVLTF. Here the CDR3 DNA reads TGTGCCAGCGGACAGGGAGATGGGGCCAACGTCCTGACTTTC.

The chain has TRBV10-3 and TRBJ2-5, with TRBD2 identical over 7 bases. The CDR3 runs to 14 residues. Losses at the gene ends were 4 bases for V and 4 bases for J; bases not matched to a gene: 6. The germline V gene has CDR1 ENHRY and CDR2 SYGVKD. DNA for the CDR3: TGTGCCATCAGTGCGCTTTCGGGAGGAGAGACCCAGTACTTC. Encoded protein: CAISALSGGETQYF.

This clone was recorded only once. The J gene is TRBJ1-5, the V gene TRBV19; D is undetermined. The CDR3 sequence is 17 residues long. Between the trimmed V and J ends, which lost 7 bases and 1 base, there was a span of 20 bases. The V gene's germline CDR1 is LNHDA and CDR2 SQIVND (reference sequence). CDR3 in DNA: TGTGCCAGTAATGGCTCTCCCCGGGGTCGGAGCAATCAGCCCCAGCATTTT. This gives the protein CASNGSPRGRSNQPQHF.

The CDR3 region has the DNA TGTGCCAGCAGCGTGGACAGGGATTATGGCTACACCTTC. The encoded protein is CASSVDRDYGYTF. This rearrangement joins TRBV7-3 to TRBJ1-2; the match to TRBD1 covers 8 bases. V lost 5 bases, J lost 5 bases, and 4 bases stayed unmatched. CDR3 length: 13 amino acids. The germline V gene has CDR1 SGHTA and CDR2 FQGTGA.

The CDR3 reads CASSLSPLPIYGYTF. For the CDR3, the DNA is TGTGCCAGCAGCTTAAGTCCGTTGCCCATCTATGGCTACACCTTC. The V and J genes are TRBV11-2 and TRBJ1-2; the D is unclear. This CDR3 contains 15 residues. Trimming removed 2 bases at V and 4 bases at J, with 14 bases between. Germline loops: CDR1 SGHAT, CDR2 FQNNGV.

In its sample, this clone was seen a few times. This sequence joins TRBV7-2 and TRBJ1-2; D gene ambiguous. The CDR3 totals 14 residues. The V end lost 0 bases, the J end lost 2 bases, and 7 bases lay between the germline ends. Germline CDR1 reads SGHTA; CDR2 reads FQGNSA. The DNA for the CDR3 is TGTGCCAGCAGCTTAGCGAGGGCGAACTATGGCTACACCTTC. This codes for CASSLARANYGYTF.

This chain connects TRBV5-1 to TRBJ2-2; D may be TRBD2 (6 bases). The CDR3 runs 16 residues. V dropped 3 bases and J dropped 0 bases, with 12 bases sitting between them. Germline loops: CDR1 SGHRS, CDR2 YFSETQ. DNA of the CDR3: TGCGCCAGCAGCTGGGGAGGCAGGTCGAACACCGGGGAGCTGTTTTTT. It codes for CASSWGGRSNTGELFF.